This TCR beta chain was observed in a study of blood T cell repertoires in COVID-19. Study details: The samples span acute and convalescent COVID-19 from the United States, Italy and Spain. The cDNA or gDNA used as material had been derived from T cells, B-cell-depleted T cells, or PBMCs.

The authors' processing: For nucleated cells, counts were estimated from reference gene primer amplification. Clones were read by immunoSEQ multiplex PCR, and TCRdb kept only the in-frame ones, dropping some. That table gives V, J and clone size, and the DNA gave D and trimming. The sample yields 140,000 or so clones, around 82% seen once. Input material: peripheral blood. The clonotype originates from a human donor in a cohort sampled during active COVID-19.

Here the CDR3 reads CASSSVAGGGYTF. As DNA, the CDR3 is TGTGCCAGTAGCTCCGTGGCCGGCGGTGGCTACACCTTC. V usage is TRBV19 and J usage is TRBJ1-2; D unresolved. CDR3 size: 13 residues. Trimming removed 6 bases from V and 7 bases from J, with 15 bases in between. CDR1 is LNHDA, CDR2 SQIVND, per germline (reference sequence).